One TCR beta chain is described in this entry. The data derive from a study of OX40 agonist ivuxolimab in advanced cancers. About the study: Every 2 weeks, ivuxolimab was infused into the patients intravenously at between 0.01 and 10 mg/kg. Past anti-PD-1, anti-PD-L1 or anti-CTLA-4 therapy was accepted, and 35% to 45% had received some. A mean age of approximately 60 years, range about 20 to 90, was recorded, and over 65% were male.

Clones were read by immunoSEQ multiplex PCR, and TCRdb kept only the in-frame ones, dropping some. The sample lists about 35,000 clones, around 83% seen once, with less than 2% in the top ten. Autoimmune disease history or systemic immunosuppression meant exclusion. The CDR3 runs to 13 residues. Trimming took off 4 bases at V and 8 bases at J, with 11 bases between the two ends. CDR1 is SGHNT and CDR2 is YENEEA in the germline V gene. The source is an adult with an advanced solid tumor such as melanoma, head and neck, liver or kidney cancer. The gene calls are TRBV11-3 and TRBJ2-2; the D gene could be TRBD1 or TRBD2 (6 bases each). The specimen was CD4+ or CD8+ T cells sorted from blood, collected in a trial of the OX40 agonist ivuxolimab. CDR3 protein: CASSSGAGGELFF. CDR3 DNA sequence: TGTGCCAGCAGCTCAGGGGCGGGAGGGGAGCTGTTTTTT.